This T cell receptor beta chain came from a study of control samples from healthy donors and cancer patients (dated by TCRdb to the early 2020s). With respect to this clone: It lacks a known antigen. No base-level quality is on record; no much larger clone is a single base apart.

Including the terminal cysteine and phenylalanine, the CDR3 comprises 14 residues. The sequence is cut down to CDR3 DNA, 42 bases in frame from base 1. V is cut by 5 bases and J by 0 bases, and the space between the germline ends is 10 bases. CDR1 PRHDT and CDR2 FYEKMQ were looked up in the germline V gene (reference sequence). The library came from the immunoSEQ multiplex PCR assay. As stored in TCRdb, this immuneACCESS dataset retains in-frame rearrangements with V and J assigned. A fraction of the clones does not appear; measured against another copy, unresolved V genes explain less than half of the discrepancy, and the remainder lacks a known reason. This sample comprises roughly 120,000 clones, 80% to 90% of them detected only once. In total, the top ten clones hold about 1.1% of the sample.

What was sequenced was PBMCs. The chain is encoded by TRBV13 joined to TRBJ1-2, with no reliable assignment of the D segment. This sequence originates from a woman in her fifties or sixties with colorectal cancer. Here is the DNA: TGTGCCAGCAGCACCATATCGGCTAACTATGGCTACACCTTC. Translated, this gives CASSTISANYGYTF.